A selection of T cell receptor beta chains follows, all from one sample in a study of blood T cell repertoires in COVID-19. Some clones are missing from TCRdb's copy, which holds only in-frame ones; the method was immunoSEQ multiplex PCR. The sample holds under 200,000 clones; roughly 80% are singletons and the top ten take around 5.2%. The specimen sequenced was PBMCs or T cells enriched from blood (not recorded which). Receptor source: a woman aged 55-69 years with acute COVID-19. Each CDR3 is given with its conserved first and last residue. A D gene is named only where the DNA matches it firmly. Size tells how often a clone was seen (once, few, many) or the class of an expanded clone, and some rows leave it out.

>NA|TRBD1|TRBJ1-1|TRBV7-2
CASSPGQGDTEAFF
TGTGCCAGCAGCCCTGGGCAGGGGGACACTGAAGCTTTCTTT
>NA|NA|TRBJ2-7|TRBV6-5
CATRQGGHEQYF
TGTGCCACCAGACAGGGAGGGCACGAGCAGTACTTC
>NA|TRBD2|TRBJ2-1|TRBV19
CASSRLLADWADEQFF
TGTGCCAGTAGTAGACTGCTAGCGGACTGGGCGGATGAGCAGTTCTTC
>few|NA|TRBJ1-2|TRBV7-9
CASSSLGGNGGNYGYTF
TGTGCCAGCAGCTCCCTGGGAGGGAACGGGGGTAACTATGGCTACACCTTC
>NA|NA|TRBJ1-6|TRBV19
CASSSPQGSSYNSPLHF
TGTGCCAGTAGTAGCCCTCAGGGGAGCTCCTATAATTCACCCCTCCACTTT
>NA|NA|TRBJ2-7|TRBV27
CASSRTYFYEQYF
TGTGCCAGCAGCCGGACTTATTTCTACGAGCAGTACTTC
>NA|TRBD2|TRBJ2-1|TRBV5-6
CASSLWTSGRASYNEQFF
TGTGCCAGCAGCTTGTGGACTAGCGGGAGGGCCTCCTACAATGAGCAGTTCTTC
>NA|NA|TRBJ1-2|TRBV27
CASKQGRSNYGYTF
TGTGCCAGCAAGCAGGGCCGGAGCAACTATGGCTACACCTTC
>NA|NA|TRBJ1-4|TRBV7-6
CASSSQGGTNEKLFF
TGTGCCAGCAGCTCCCAAGGGGGAACTAATGAAAAACTGTTTTTT
>NA|TRBD2|TRBJ2-7|TRBV6-5
CASSYSRSGSDSEQYF
TGTGCCAGCAGTTACTCGAGGAGCGGGAGTGACTCCGAGCAGTACTTC
>once|TRBD2|TRBJ2-5|TRBV9
CASSVGGRAEETQYF
TGTGCCAGCAGCGTTGGGGGGAGGGCCGAAGAGACCCAGTACTTC
>NA|NA|TRBJ2-3|TRBV11-3
CASSLGSRVDTDTQYF
TGTGCCAGCAGCTTAGGGTCCAGGGTGGACACAGATACGCAGTATTTT
>few|NA|TRBJ2-7|TRBV20-1
CSALDSYEQYF
TGCAGTGCTCTAGACTCGTACGAGCAGTACTTC
>NA|TRBD2|TRBJ2-5|TRBV30
CAWKGLRETQYF
TGTGCCTGGAAGGGACTACGGGAGACCCAGTACTTC
>few|NA|TRBJ1-2|TRBV4-2
CASSQPRSRQAYGYTF
TGTGCCAGCAGCCAACCCCGGTCCCGACAAGCATATGGCTACACCTTC
>NA|TRBD1|TRBJ1-2|TRBV27
CASRPNSGRGPYGYTF
TGTGCCAGCAGGCCAAATTCTGGCAGGGGGCCCTATGGCTACACCTTC
>NA|NA|TRBJ1-2|TRBV12-3/TRBV12-4
CASSVLGTKNF
TGTGCCAGCAGTGTCCTTGGGACAAAGAACTTC
>once|NA|TRBJ2-5|TRBV4-3
CASSQISGSWETQYF
TGCGCCAGCAGCCAAATTTCAGGGTCTTGGGAGACCCAGTACTTC
>NA|TRBD1|TRBJ2-7|TRBV20-1
CSAGQGYEQYF
TGCAGTGCTGGACAGGGGTACGAGCAGTACTTC
>NA|NA|TRBJ2-1|TRBV28
CASSGHGSYNEQFF
TGTGCCAGCAGCGGACATGGCTCCTACAATGAGCAGTTCTTC
>NA|NA|TRBJ1-2|TRBV5-1
CASSPNGQTYGYTF
TGCGCCAGCAGCCCGAATGGGCAGACGTATGGCTACACCTTC
>NA|NA|TRBJ2-3|TRBV11-3
CASGVGVGGTDTQYF
TGTGCCTCGGGGGTAGGGGTTGGTGGCACAGATACGCAGTATTTT
>NA|NA|TRBJ2-5|TRBV7-9
CASSSTLGTQYF
TGTGCCAGCAGCTCGACCCTAGGTACCCAGTACTTC
>NA|TRBD1|TRBJ1-6|TRBV6-4
CASGQALNSPLHF
TGTGCCAGCGGACAGGCGTTGAATTCACCCCTCCACTTT
>NA|TRBD1|TRBJ1-4|TRBV27
CASRMGTGAEKLFF
TGTGCCAGCAGGATGGGGACAGGGGCGGAAAAACTGTTTTTT
>NA|TRBD1|TRBJ1-4|TRBV9
CASSGWDRTDLAEKLFF
TGTGCCAGCAGCGGGTGGGACAGGACCGATCTCGCGGAAAAACTGTTTTTT
>NA|NA|TRBJ1-2|TRBV28
CATGSRGRGYTF
TGTGCCACCGGCTCCAGAGGGAGAGGCTACACCTTC
>NA|TRBD1|TRBJ2-6|TRBV5-1
CASSNQTGSGANVLTF
TGCGCCAGCAGCAACCAGACAGGGTCTGGGGCCAACGTCCTGACTTTC
>NA|NA|TRBJ2-7|TRBV3-1/TRBV3-2
CASSSWYEQYF
TGTGCCAGCAGTAGTTGGTACGAGCAGTACTTC
>NA|NA|TRBJ1-2|TRBV11-2
CASSFATAGGYTF
TGTGCCAGCAGCTTCGCGACAGCCGGGGGCTACACCTTC
>NA|NA|TRBJ1-1|TRBV19
CASNLGWRGIGGTEAFF
TGTGCCAGTAATTTGGGGTGGAGGGGAATCGGTGGGACTGAAGCTTTCTTT
>NA|NA|TRBJ2-1|TRBV6-1
CASSEALRGGQFF
TGTGCCAGCAGTGAAGCGCTTAGGGGGGGGCAGTTCTTC
>NA|TRBD1|TRBJ1-5|TRBV14
CASSQDRNQPQHF
TGTGCCAGCAGCCAGGACAGGAATCAGCCCCAGCATTTT
>NA|NA|TRBJ1-2|TRBV28
CASSSPGGDYGYTF
TGTGCCAGCAGCTCGCCGGGGGGCGACTATGGCTACACCTTC
>NA|NA|TRBJ1-2|TRBV6-4
CASSPSGSGLNYGYTF
TGTGCCAGCAGTCCGTCCGGATCGGGTTTGAACTATGGCTACACCTTC
>once|NA|TRBJ1-1|TRBV27
CASTRGLGWTEAFF
TGTGCCAGCACCCGAGGGCTAGGGTGGACTGAAGCTTTCTTT
>NA|NA|TRBJ2-5|TRBV25-1
CASTRQETQYF
TGTGCCAGCACCAGACAAGAGACCCAGTACTTC
>once|NA|TRBJ2-1|TRBV10-3
CAISAGDEQFF
TGTGCCATCAGTGCAGGGGATGAGCAGTTCTTC
>once|NA|TRBJ2-2|TRBV12-3/TRBV12-4
CANRRGLTGELFF
TGTGCCAACAGGCGGGGCCTCACCGGGGAGCTGTTTTTT
>NA|NA|TRBJ1-1|TRBV30
CAWTRPGGTEAFF
TGTGCCTGGACCCGACCGGGTGGCACTGAAGCTTTCTTT
>NA|NA|TRBJ2-5|TRBV4-2
CASSRGLEETQYF
TGTGCCAGCAGCCGAGGCTTGGAAGAGACCCAGTACTTC
>NA|TRBD1|TRBJ1-2|TRBV4-1
CASSQSGQGGYGYTF
TGCGCCAGCAGCCAATCGGGACAGGGGGGCTATGGCTACACCTTC
>NA|NA|TRBJ2-3|TRBV5-1
CASRPGGQILSTDTQYF
TGCGCCAGCAGACCGGGGGGCCAAATTCTCAGCACAGATACGCAGTATTTT
>NA|TRBD2|TRBJ2-2|TRBV19
CASSILKLAGVPTGELFF
TGTGCCAGTAGTATTTTGAAACTAGCGGGAGTGCCCACCGGGGAGCTGTTTTTT
>NA|TRBD2|TRBJ2-3|TRBV30
CAWSYGTSGIDTQYF
TGTGCCTGGAGTTACGGGACTAGCGGGATAGATACGCAGTATTTT
>NA|NA|TRBJ2-5|TRBV5-1
CASSLANRGETQYF
TGCGCCAGCAGCTTGGCGAATAGGGGCGAGACCCAGTACTTC
>NA|NA|TRBJ2-7|TRBV28
CASSLVASRYEQYF
TGTGCCAGCAGTTTAGTGGCTAGCAGGTACGAGCAGTACTTC
>NA|NA|TRBJ2-5|TRBV10-3
CAIGGFSRETQYF
TGTGCCATCGGGGGGTTTAGTCGGGAGACCCAGTACTTC
>NA|TRBD1|TRBJ1-5|TRBV29-1
CSVAQGANGNQPQHF
TGCAGCGTGGCCCAGGGGGCAAACGGCAATCAGCCCCAGCATTTT